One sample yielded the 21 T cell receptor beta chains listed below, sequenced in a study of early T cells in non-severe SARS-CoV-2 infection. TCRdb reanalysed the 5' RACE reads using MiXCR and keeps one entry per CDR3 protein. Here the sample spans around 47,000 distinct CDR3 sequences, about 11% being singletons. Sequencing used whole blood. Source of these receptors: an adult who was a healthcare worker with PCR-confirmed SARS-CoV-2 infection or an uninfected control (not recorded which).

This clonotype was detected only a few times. This CDR3 is CASSLFSRDEKLFF. DNA of the CDR3: TGCGCCAGCAGCTTGTTTTCCAGGGATGAAAAACTGTTTTTT. The V and J genes are TRBV5-1 and TRBJ1-4; D may be TRBD1 (5 bases). This CDR3 contains 14 residues. The germline gives CDR1 SGHRS, CDR2 YFSETQ. The V end lost 1 base, the J end lost 6 bases, and 10 bases lay between the germline ends.

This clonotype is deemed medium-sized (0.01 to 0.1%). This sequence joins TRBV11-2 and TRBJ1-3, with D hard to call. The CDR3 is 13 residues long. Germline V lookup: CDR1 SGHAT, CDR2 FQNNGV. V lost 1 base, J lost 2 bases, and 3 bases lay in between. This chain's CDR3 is CASSLVPGNTIYF. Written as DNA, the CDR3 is TGTGCCAGCAGCTTAGTTCCTGGAAACACCATATATTTT.

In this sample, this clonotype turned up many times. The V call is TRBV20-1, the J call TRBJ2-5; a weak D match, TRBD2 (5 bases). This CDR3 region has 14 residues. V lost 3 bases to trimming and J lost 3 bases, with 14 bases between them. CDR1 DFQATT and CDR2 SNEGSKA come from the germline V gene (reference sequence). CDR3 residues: CSASGVKKEETQYF. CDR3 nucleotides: TGCAGTGCTAGCGGGGTAAAGAAGGAAGAGACCCAGTACTTC.

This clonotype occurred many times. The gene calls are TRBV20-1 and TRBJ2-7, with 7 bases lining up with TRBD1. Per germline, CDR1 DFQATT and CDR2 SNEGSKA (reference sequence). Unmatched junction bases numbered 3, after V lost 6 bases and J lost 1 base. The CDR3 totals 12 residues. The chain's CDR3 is CSAPGQSYEQYF. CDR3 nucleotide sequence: TGCAGTGCCCCGGGACAGTCCTACGAGCAGTACTTC.

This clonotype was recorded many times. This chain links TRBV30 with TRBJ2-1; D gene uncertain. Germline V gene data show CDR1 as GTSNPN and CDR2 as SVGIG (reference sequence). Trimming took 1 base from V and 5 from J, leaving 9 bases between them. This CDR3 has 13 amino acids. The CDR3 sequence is CAWSEDKDNEQFF. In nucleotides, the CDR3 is TGTGCCTGGAGTGAGGATAAGGACAATGAGCAGTTCTTC. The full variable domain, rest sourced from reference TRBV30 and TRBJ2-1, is SQTIHQWPATLVQPVGSPLSLECTVEGTSNPNLYWYRQAAGRGLQLLFYSVGIGQISSEVPQNLSASRPQDRQFILSSKKLLLSDSGFYLCAWSEDKDNEQFFGPGTRLTVL.

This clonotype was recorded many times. CDR3 in DNA: TGCAGCGTCCGACAGACTAACTATGGCTACACCTTC. Protein sequence: CSVRQTNYGYTF. This chain connects TRBV29-1 to TRBJ1-2; perhaps TRBD1 as D (5 bases). Germline V gene data show CDR1 as SQVTM and CDR2 as ANQGSEA. Trimming pared 6 bases from V and 0 bases from J, leaving 8 bases between. The CDR3 runs 12 residues.

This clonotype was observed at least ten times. For the CDR3, the DNA is TGTGCCTGGAACCCAGGGGGTGCAAGCACTGAAGCTTTCTTT. It yields the protein CAWNPGGASTEAFF. The chain uses TRBV30 and TRBJ1-1, with 7 bases lining up with TRBD1. The CDR3 covers 14 residues. V gave up 4 bases and J gave up 4 bases; unmatched junction bases: 9. Germline V CDR1 and CDR2: GTSNPN, SVGIG (reference sequence).

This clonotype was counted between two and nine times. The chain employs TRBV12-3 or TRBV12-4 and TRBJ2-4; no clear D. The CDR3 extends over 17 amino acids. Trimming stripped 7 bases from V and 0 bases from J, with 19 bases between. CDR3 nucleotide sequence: TGTGCCAGCACCAAAATCGGCGGATTACTAGCCAAAAACATTCAGTACTTC. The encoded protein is CASTKIGGLLAKNIQYF.

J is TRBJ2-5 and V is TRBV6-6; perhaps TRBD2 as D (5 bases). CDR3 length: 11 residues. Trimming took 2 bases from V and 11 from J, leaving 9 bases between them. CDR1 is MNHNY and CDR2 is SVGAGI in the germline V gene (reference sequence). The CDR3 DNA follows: TGTGCCAGCAGTTACGGAGCGGCTCAGTACTTC. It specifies CASSYGAAQYF.

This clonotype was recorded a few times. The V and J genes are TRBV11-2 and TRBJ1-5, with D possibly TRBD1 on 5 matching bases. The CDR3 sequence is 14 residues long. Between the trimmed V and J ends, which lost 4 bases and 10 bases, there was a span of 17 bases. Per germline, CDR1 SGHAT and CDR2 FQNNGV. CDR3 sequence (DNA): TGTGCCAGCAGCTCGAATTCAGGGTTAGATCCCCAGCATTTT. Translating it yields CASSSNSGLDPQHF.

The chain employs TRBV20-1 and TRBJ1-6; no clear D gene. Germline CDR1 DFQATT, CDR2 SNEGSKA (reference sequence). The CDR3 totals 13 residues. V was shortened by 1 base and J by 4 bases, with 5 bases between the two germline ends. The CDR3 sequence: CSARGGYNSPLHF. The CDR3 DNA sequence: TGCAGTGCTAGAGGGGGATATAATTCACCCCTCCACTTT.

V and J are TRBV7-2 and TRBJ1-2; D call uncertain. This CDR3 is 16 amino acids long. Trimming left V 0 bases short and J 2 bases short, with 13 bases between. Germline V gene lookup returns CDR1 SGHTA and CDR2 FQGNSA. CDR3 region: CASSLAANTENYGYTF. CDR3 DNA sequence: TGTGCCAGCAGCTTAGCCGCCAATACAGAAAACTATGGCTACACCTTC.

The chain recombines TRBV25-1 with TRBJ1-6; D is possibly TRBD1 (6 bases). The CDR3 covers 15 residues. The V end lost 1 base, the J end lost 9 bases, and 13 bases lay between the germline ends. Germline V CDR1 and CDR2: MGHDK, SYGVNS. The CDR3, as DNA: TGTGCCAGCAGTGAATCAGGGGCCGTGGGTTCACCCCTCCACTTT. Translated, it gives CASSESGAVGSPLHF.

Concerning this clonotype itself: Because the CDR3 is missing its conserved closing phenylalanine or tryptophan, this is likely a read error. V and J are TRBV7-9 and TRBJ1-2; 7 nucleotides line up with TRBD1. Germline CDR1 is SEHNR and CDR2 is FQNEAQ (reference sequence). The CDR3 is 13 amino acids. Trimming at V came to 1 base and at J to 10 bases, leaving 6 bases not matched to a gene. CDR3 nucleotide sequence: TGTGCCAGCAGCTTAGGGGGACAGCCAACCTACACCATC. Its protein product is CASSLGGQPTYTI.

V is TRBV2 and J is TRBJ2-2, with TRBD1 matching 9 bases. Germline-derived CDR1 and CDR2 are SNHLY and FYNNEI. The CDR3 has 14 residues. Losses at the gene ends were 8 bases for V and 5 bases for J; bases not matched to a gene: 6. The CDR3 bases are TGTGCCAGCGCTGGACAGGGGTCAACCGGGGAGCTGTTTTTT. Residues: CASAGQGSTGELFF.

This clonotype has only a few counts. The CDR3 region has the DNA TGCAGTGCTAGCCCGGCGGAGTTAAACACCGGGGAGCTGTTTTTT. Protein sequence: CSASPAELNTGELFF. V and J are TRBV20-1 and TRBJ2-2, with no clear D. Germline loops: CDR1 DFQATT, CDR2 SNEGSKA (reference sequence). The CDR3 length is 15 residues. Trimming cost V 3 bases and J 2 bases, with 13 bases left between them.

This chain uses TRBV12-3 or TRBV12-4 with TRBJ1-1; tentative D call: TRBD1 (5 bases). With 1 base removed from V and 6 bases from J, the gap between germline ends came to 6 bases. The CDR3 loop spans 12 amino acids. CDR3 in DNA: TGTGCCAGCAGTTTAGAGACAGCTGAAGCTTTCTTT. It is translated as CASSLETAEAFF.

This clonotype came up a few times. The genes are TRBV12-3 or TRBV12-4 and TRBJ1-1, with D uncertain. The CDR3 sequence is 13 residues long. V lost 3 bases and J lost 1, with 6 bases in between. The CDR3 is CASSFRPNTEAFF. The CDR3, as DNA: TGTGCCAGCAGTTTTCGGCCGAACACTGAAGCTTTCTTT.

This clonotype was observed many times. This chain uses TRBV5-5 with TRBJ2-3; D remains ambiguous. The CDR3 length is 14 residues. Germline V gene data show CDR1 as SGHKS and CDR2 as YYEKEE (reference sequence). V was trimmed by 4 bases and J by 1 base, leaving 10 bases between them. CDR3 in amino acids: CASSAGVRTDTQYF. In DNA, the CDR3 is TGTGCCAGCAGCGCTGGGGTCCGCACAGATACGCAGTATTTT.

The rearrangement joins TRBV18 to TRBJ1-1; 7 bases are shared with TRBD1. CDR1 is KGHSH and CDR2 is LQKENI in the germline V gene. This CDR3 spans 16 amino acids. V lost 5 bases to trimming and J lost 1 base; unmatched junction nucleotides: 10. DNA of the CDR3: TGTGCCAGCTCAGTTACAGGGGCCCTTACGAACACTGAAGCTTTCTTT. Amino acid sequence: CASSVTGALTNTEAFF.

In DNA form, the CDR3 reads TGCAGTGCTAGTGACAGGACCTCTGGAAACACCATATATTTT. Encoded protein: CSASDRTSGNTIYF. This rearrangement joins TRBV20-1 to TRBJ1-3, with TRBD1 as a possible D gene (6 bases). The V end lost 3 bases, the J end lost 0 bases, and 9 bases lay between the germline ends. The CDR3 totals 14 residues. CDR1 is DFQATT and CDR2 is SNEGSKA in the germline V gene (reference sequence).